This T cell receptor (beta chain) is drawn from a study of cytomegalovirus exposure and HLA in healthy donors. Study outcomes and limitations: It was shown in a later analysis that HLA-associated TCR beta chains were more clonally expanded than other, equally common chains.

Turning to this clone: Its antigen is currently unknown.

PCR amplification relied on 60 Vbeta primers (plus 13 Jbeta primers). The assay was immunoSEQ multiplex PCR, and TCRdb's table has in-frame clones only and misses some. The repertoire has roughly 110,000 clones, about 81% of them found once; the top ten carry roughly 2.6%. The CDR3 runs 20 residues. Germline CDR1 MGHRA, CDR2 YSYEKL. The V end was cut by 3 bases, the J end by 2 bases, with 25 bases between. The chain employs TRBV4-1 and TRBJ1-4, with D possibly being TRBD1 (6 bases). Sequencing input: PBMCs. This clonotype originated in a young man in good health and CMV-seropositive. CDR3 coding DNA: TGCGCCAGCAGCCATCTACAGGGCGTTGAAAAAAAGTATACTAATGAAAAACTGTTTTTT. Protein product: CASSHLQGVEKKYTNEKLFF.